This TCR beta chain emerged from a study of tumor-infiltrating lymphocytes in oesophageal squamous cell carcinoma. This clonotype has at least ten counts. TCRdb passed the PCR reads through MiXCR, listing each CDR3 protein once. The table records over 14,000 distinct CDR3 sequences, roughly 50% of them present only once. CDR3 length: 17 residues. From germline, CDR1 is SGHTA and CDR2 FQGNSA. The trim removed 2 bases at V and 2 bases at J, leaving 6 bases unmatched. Material for sequencing was esophageal tumor tissue. The V call is TRBV7-2, the J call TRBJ2-6; TRBD1 aligns across 7 bases. The clonotype was recovered from a male donor with esophageal squamous cell carcinoma. Here the CDR3 DNA reads TGTGCCAGCAGCTTAAATCAAGGGGGCGCTGGGGCCAACGTCCTGACTTTC. It yields the protein CASSLNQGGAGANVLTF. The variable domain in full, with the rest retrieved from reference TRBV7-2 and TRBJ2-6, is GAGVSQSPSNKVTEKGKDVELRCDPISGHTALYWYRQSLGQGLEFLIYFQGNSAPDKSGLPSDRFSAERTGGSVSTLTIQRTQQEDSAVYLCASSLNQGGAGANVLTFGAGSRLTVL.